These 32 T cell receptor beta chains share one sample of origin, sequenced in a study of blood T cell repertoires in COVID-19. Sequenced by immunoSEQ multiplex PCR; TCRdb stores in-frame clones only, minus some. The data contain 200,000 to 250,000 clones, around 82% of them singletons. The sequencing input was peripheral blood. These receptor sequences come from a human donor in a cohort sampled during active COVID-19.

J is TRBJ2-3 and V is TRBV9; D ambiguous. The germline V and J ends were trimmed by 3 bases and 0 bases, with 14 bases remaining between them. CDR3 size: 16 residues. The germline CDR1 and CDR2 sequences are SGDLS and YYNGEE. CDR3 amino acids: CASSELQRSSTDTQYF. The DNA of the CDR3 is TGTGCCAGCAGCGAGTTGCAACGGAGTAGCACAGATACGCAGTATTTT. Looking up the rest from reference TRBV9 and TRBJ2-3 gives the full variable domain: DSGVTQTPKHLITATGQRVTLRCSPRSGDLSVYWYQQSLDQGLQFLIQYYNGEERAKGNILERFSAQQFPDLHSELNLSSLELGDSALYFCASSELQRSSTDTQYFGPGTRLTVL.

The chain employs TRBV6-5 and TRBJ2-1; weak D call: TRBD2 (5 bases). CDR1 is MNHEY, CDR2 SVGAGI, per germline. CDR3 length equals 13 residues. V lost 7 bases and J lost 9, with 16 bases in between. The CDR3 protein is CASTPNSVGEQFF. In nucleotides, the CDR3 is TGTGCCAGCACCCCGAATAGCGTGGGTGAGCAGTTCTTC.

The chain links TRBV19 to TRBJ2-1; tentatively, D is TRBD2 (6 bases). Trimming left V 5 bases short and J 10 bases short, with 15 bases between. Germline loops: CDR1 LNHDA, CDR2 SQIVND (reference sequence). The CDR3 runs to 13 residues. Here the CDR3 reads CASSPRGSGEQFF. The CDR3 nucleotides are TGTGCCAGTAGTCCTCGTGGTAGCGGAGAGCAGTTCTTC.

DNA of the CDR3: TGTGCCAGCTCACCCGCCCCACAGGAGAACACTGAAGCTTTCTTT. This encodes CASSPAPQENTEAFF. The V gene is TRBV18, the J gene TRBJ1-1; D perhaps matches TRBD1 (5 bases). Germline V gene lookup returns CDR1 KGHSH and CDR2 LQKENI. Trimming took 3 bases from V and 1 from J, leaving 12 bases between them. The CDR3 is made up of 15 amino acids.

The chain has TRBV4-3 and TRBJ2-2; 12 bases are a match to TRBD2. The CDR3 spans 17 residues. V was pared by 2 bases and J by 3 bases, with 4 bases of the junction left unmatched. CDR1 is LGHNA, CDR2 YSLEER, per germline. The DNA of the CDR3 is TGCGCCAGCAGCCAATGGGCTAGCGGGGGGGACACCGGGGAGCTGTTTTTT. Translated, it gives CASSQWASGGDTGELFF.

The genes are TRBV7-3 and TRBJ2-3; the D gene is possibly TRBD1 (5 bases). The CDR3 has 15 residues. Germline V gene lookup returns CDR1 SGHTA and CDR2 FQGTGA. V was trimmed by 5 bases and J by 1 base, leaving 13 bases between them. The CDR3 DNA reads TGTGCCAGCAGCGTAGGGGCCGCCGGCACAGATACGCAGTATTTT. Protein sequence: CASSVGAAGTDTQYF.

V and J are TRBV10-3 and TRBJ2-1; TRBD1 matches 10 bases. Germline trimming cut 0 bases from V and 8 bases from J; bases unmatched to any gene: 7. CDR1 is ENHRY and CDR2 is SYGVKD in the germline V gene. The CDR3 loop spans 16 amino acids. Here the CDR3 DNA reads TGTGCCATCAGTGAGTCGAAACCGACAGGGGGCCATGAGCAGTTCTTC. Its translation: CAISESKPTGGHEQFF.

V usage is TRBV6-5 and J usage is TRBJ1-1; D gene unclear. This CDR3 is built from 14 residues. Germline V lookup: CDR1 MNHEY, CDR2 SVGAGI. Trimming took 6 bases from V and 6 from J, leaving 17 bases between them. The CDR3 DNA reads as TGTGCCAGCAGCCGACTGACCTATAAGGCTGAAGCTTTCTTT. This encodes CASSRLTYKAEAFF.

Only a few counts were recorded for this clone. V gene TRBV19 combines with J gene TRBJ2-7, with 8 bases fitting TRBD1. Germline CDR1 LNHDA, CDR2 SQIVND (reference sequence). The CDR3 consists of 13 residues. V was clipped by 5 bases and J by 6 bases; unmatched bases: 6. The CDR3: CASSVTDRGEQYF. The CDR3 DNA follows: TGTGCCAGTAGTGTCACAGACAGGGGCGAGCAGTACTTC.

This clone showed up just a few times. CDR3 in DNA: TGTGCCAGCAACTCCAGAGGGATTTACGAGCAGTACTTC. It translates to CASNSRGIYEQYF. The chain uses TRBV28 and TRBJ2-7; D possibly corresponds to TRBD2 (5 bases). The CDR3 covers 13 residues. The V end was cut by 7 bases, the J end by 4 bases, with 14 bases between. Germline CDR1 is MDHEN and CDR2 is SYDVKM.

The chain uses TRBV5-1 and TRBJ2-3; TRBD2 matches at 9 bases. The CDR3 contains 16 residues. Trimming took 0 bases from V and 3 from J; bases not matched to a gene: 5. Germline CDR1 SGHRS, CDR2 YFSETQ. The CDR3 here is CASSLEASGITDTQYF. CDR3 sequence (DNA): TGCGCCAGCAGCTTGGAGGCTAGCGGGATTACAGATACGCAGTATTTT. The variable domain in full, completed from reference TRBV5-1 and TRBJ2-3, reads KAGVTQTPRYLIKTRGQQVTLSCSPISGHRSVSWYQQTPGQGLQFLFEYFSETQRNKGNFPGRFSGRQFSNSRSEMNVSTLELGDSALYLCASSLEASGITDTQYFGPGTRLTVL.

V and J are TRBV9 and TRBJ1-1; 7 bases line up with TRBD1. Germline loops: CDR1 SGDLS, CDR2 YYNGEE. The CDR3 loop spans 11 amino acids. The trim removed 3 bases at V and 8 bases at J, leaving 1 base unmatched. CDR3 DNA sequence: TGTGCCAGCAGCGAGGGACAGGAAGCTTTCTTT. It yields the protein CASSEGQEAFF.

This clone was counted a few times. V and J are TRBV5-5 and TRBJ1-2; D is possibly TRBD1 (6 bases). The CDR3 has 14 residues. V was pared by 2 bases and J by 4 bases, with 12 bases between. The V gene's germline CDR1 is SGHKS and CDR2 YYEKEE (reference sequence). In nucleotides, the CDR3 is TGTGCCAGCAGCTTTCAGGGGCGCGGCTATGGCTACACCTTC. Translating it yields CASSFQGRGYGYTF.

This chain joins TRBV18 and TRBJ1-5; a weak D match, TRBD1 (6 bases). V dropped 3 bases and J dropped 7 bases, with 13 bases sitting between them. CDR1 KGHSH and CDR2 LQKENI come from the germline V gene. The CDR3 runs to 14 residues. In DNA, the CDR3 is TGTGCCAGCTCACCCACCACAGGGAAACAGCCCCAGCATTTT. Its protein is CASSPTTGKQPQHF.

This clone was observed a single time. This chain uses TRBV5-1 with TRBJ2-1; 11 bases match TRBD2. The CDR3 is 17 residues long. Trimming removed 5 bases from V and 5 bases from J; junction bases left unmatched: 12. The germline CDR1 and CDR2 sequences are SGHRS and YFSETQ. This chain's CDR3 is CASRLLILAGEHNEQFF. CDR3 nucleotides: TGCGCCAGCAGGTTACTGATACTAGCGGGGGAACACAATGAGCAGTTCTTC.

The gene calls are TRBV12-3 or TRBV12-4 and TRBJ2-7; D perhaps matches TRBD1 (6 bases). V was cut by 5 bases and J by 5 bases, with 13 bases left in between. CDR3 length: 13 amino acids. CDR3 loop: CASSKGVAHEQYF. CDR3 sequence (DNA): TGTGCCAGCAGTAAGGGGGTCGCCCACGAGCAGTACTTC.

This chain joins TRBV5-1 and TRBJ2-6, with 8 bases lining up with TRBD2. V gave up 7 bases and J gave up 1 base; unmatched junction bases: 7. The CDR3 runs 16 residues. CDR1 is SGHRS, CDR2 YFSETQ, per germline. The CDR3 here is CASSPGGGSGANVLTF. CDR3 in DNA: TGCGCCAGCTCCCCGGGAGGGGGGTCTGGGGCCAACGTCCTGACTTTC. Full variable domain (rest looked up from reference TRBV5-1 and TRBJ2-6): KAGVTQTPRYLIKTRGQQVTLSCSPISGHRSVSWYQQTPGQGLQFLFEYFSETQRNKGNFPGRFSGRQFSNSRSEMNVSTLELGDSALYLCASSPGGGSGANVLTFGAGSRLTVL.

The gene calls are TRBV6-2 or TRBV6-3 and TRBJ2-3; the D is unclear. Trimming shortened V by 0 bases and J by 6 bases, and 7 bases separated the two germline ends. CDR3 length equals 13 residues. Germline V gene sequence: CDR1 MNHEY, CDR2 SVGEGT. CDR3 bases: TGTGCCAGCAGTTACTCCTCGTCGGATACGCAGTATTTT. This translates into CASSYSSSDTQYF.

V usage is TRBV15 and J usage is TRBJ2-2, with D unresolved. Germline lookup yields CDR1 LNHNV and CDR2 YYDKDF (reference sequence). The CDR3 is made up of 12 amino acids. The germline V and J ends were trimmed by 1 base and 9 bases, with 6 bases remaining between them. CDR3 DNA sequence: TGTGCCACCAGCAGAGCAGACAGGGAGCTGTTTTTT. This gives the protein CATSRADRELFF.

The chain carries TRBV7-2 and TRBJ1-6, with unresolved D. Germline CDR1 reads SGHTA; CDR2 reads FQGNSA. V was cut by 1 base and J by 9 bases, with 10 bases left in between. The CDR3 contains 14 residues. The CDR3 spells CASSLGGLSSPLHF. CDR3 sequence (DNA): TGTGCCAGCAGCTTAGGCGGACTCAGTTCACCCCTCCACTTT.

The J gene is TRBJ2-5, the V gene TRBV5-1; 9 bases are a match to TRBD1. J gave up 5 bases and V 2 bases, and 7 bases lay outside the gene matches. CDR3 size: 15 residues. Germline CDR1 SGHRS, CDR2 YFSETQ. CDR3: CASSFGRGQGETQYF. As DNA, the CDR3 is TGCGCCAGCAGCTTTGGGAGGGGACAGGGTGAGACCCAGTACTTC.

The rearrangement joins TRBV7-9 to TRBJ1-2, with 7 bases identical to TRBD1. In germline, CDR1 is SEHNR, CDR2 FQNEAQ (reference sequence). This CDR3 region has 15 residues. After removal of 2 bases from V and 6 bases from J, the junction contained 9 bases not matched to a gene. The CDR3 spells CASSLSGQPGHGYTF. The DNA for the CDR3 is TGTGCCAGCAGCTTATCGGGACAGCCGGGGCATGGCTACACCTTC.

This chain connects TRBV5-1 to TRBJ1-4, with TRBD1 matching 7 bases. The CDR3 spans 16 residues. The V and J ends lost 3 bases and 4 bases, in that order; junction bases with no gene match: 9. Per the germline V gene, CDR1 is SGHRS and CDR2 is YFSETQ. CDR3 DNA sequence: TGCGCCAGCAGCTCCGGACAGGTCCAATTTAATGAAAAACTGTTTTTT. It encodes CASSSGQVQFNEKLFF.

The V and J genes are TRBV28 and TRBJ1-2; D uncertain. The CDR3 loop spans 13 amino acids. V was trimmed by 10 bases and J by 3 bases, leaving 15 bases between them. CDR1 and CDR2 (germline): MDHEN, SYDVKM. The CDR3 DNA sequence: TGTGCCACCGAACGGGGATTTGACTATGGCTACACCTTC. It specifies CATERGFDYGYTF.

This rearrangement joins TRBV3-1 (or the pseudogene TRBV3-2) to TRBJ1-1; no clear D gene. This CDR3 is 14 amino acids long. CDR1 is LGHDT and CDR2 is YNNKEL in the germline V gene (reference sequence). V was pared by 7 bases and J by 0 bases, with 12 bases between. This CDR3 is CASNTESLNTEAFF. The CDR3 DNA follows: TGTGCCAGCAATACAGAGTCTTTGAACACTGAAGCTTTCTTT.

This clone was found many times. The V gene is TRBV7-6, the J gene TRBJ1-2; the D gene is possibly TRBD1 (5 bases). From germline, CDR1 is SGHVS and CDR2 FNYEAQ. The CDR3 is 14 amino acids. Trimming removed 6 bases at V and 2 bases at J, with 13 bases between. CDR3 residues: CASSPAGVNYGYTF. The CDR3 bases are TGTGCCAGCAGTCCGGCGGGGGTCAACTATGGCTACACCTTC.

The chain has TRBV10-3 and TRBJ1-2; 8 bases map to TRBD1. The CDR3 covers 14 residues. From germline, CDR1 is ENHRY and CDR2 SYGVKD. Germline trimming cut 6 bases from V and 2 bases from J; bases unmatched to any gene: 5. The CDR3 nucleotides are TGTGCCATCAGGCCGGACAGGGAAAACTATGGCTACACCTTC. It is translated as CAIRPDRENYGYTF.

This clone was observed a few times. The rearrangement uses TRBV9 and TRBJ2-1; perhaps TRBD2 as D (6 bases). The CDR3 covers 14 residues. V was shortened by 4 bases and J by 7 bases, with 15 bases between the two germline ends. Germline V lookup: CDR1 SGDLS, CDR2 YYNGEE. The CDR3 region has the DNA TGTGCCAGCAGCCTTACTCCCGCGGGGAATGAGCAGTTCTTC. Amino acids: CASSLTPAGNEQFF.

V and J are TRBV5-4 and TRBJ2-2; TRBD1 agrees at 11 bases. The CDR3 consists of 17 residues. V was pared by 4 bases and J by 4 bases, with 9 bases of the junction left unmatched. Germline V gene lookup returns CDR1 SGHNT and CDR2 YYREEE (reference sequence). The CDR3 region is CASSAEAGTGGTGELFF. CDR3 sequence (DNA): TGTGCCAGCAGCGCCGAAGCGGGGACAGGGGGCACCGGGGAGCTGTTTTTT.

CDR3 in DNA: TGTGCCAGCAGTGGGACAGGGGCAGGGAAACTGTTTTTT. Translation gives CASSGTGAGKLFF. The chain has TRBV2 and TRBJ1-4; 9 nucleotides line up with TRBD1. The V segment lost 4 bases and the J segment 11 bases; nucleotides outside the gene matches: 5. CDR1 and CDR2 from the germline V gene are SNHLY and FYNNEI. This CDR3 spans 13 amino acids.

The V and J genes are TRBV28 and TRBJ1-6, with no clear D. Looked up from germline, CDR1 is MDHEN and CDR2 is SYDVKM. The CDR3 sequence is 14 residues long. Trimming took 3 bases from V and 5 from J, leaving 8 bases between them. As DNA, the CDR3 is TGTGCCAGCAGTTTCGGGTCTGATAATTCACCCCTCCACTTT. Residues: CASSFGSDNSPLHF.

The V gene is TRBV5-6, the J gene TRBJ2-1; TRBD2 might be the D (5 bases). Trimming stripped 4 bases from V and 6 bases from J, with 17 bases between. The CDR3 totals 15 residues. Germline assignment: CDR1 SGHDT and CDR2 YYEEEE. CDR3 in DNA: TGTGCCAGCAGCCCCTCTGGCGCCGGAGGCAATGAGCAGTTCTTC. The encoded protein is CASSPSGAGGNEQFF.